What follows are 15 T cell receptor beta chains derived from one specimen sequenced in a study of cytomegalovirus exposure and HLA in healthy donors. Vbeta (60) and Jbeta (13) primers were used in the PCR. The table came from immunoSEQ multiplex PCR; TCRdb's copy has only in-frame clones and leaves some out. The sample includes about 200,000 clones, about 85% of them seen just once. Sequenced material: PBMCs. The receptors originated from a male donor in good health and CMV-seropositive.

The chain has TRBV30 and TRBJ1-1; the D is unclear. Germline V lookup: CDR1 GTSNPN, CDR2 SVGIG (reference sequence). With 3 bases removed from V and 11 bases from J, the gap between germline ends came to 13 bases. CDR3 length: 11 residues. CDR3 sequence: CAWREDTWAFF. The CDR3 DNA is TGTGCCTGGAGGGAAGACACATGGGCTTTCTTT.

The chain joins TRBV30 to TRBJ1-4, with TRBD1 matching over 10 bases. This CDR3 spans 16 amino acids. V shed 2 bases and J 3 bases; nucleotides not matched to a gene: 6. CDR1 is GTSNPN and CDR2 is SVGIG in the germline V gene (reference sequence). CDR3 bases: TGTGCCTGGAGTCGGGACAGGGGTACGGCTAATGAAAAACTGTTTTTT. Its protein is CAWSRDRGTANEKLFF.

The chain is built from TRBV6-4 and TRBJ2-5; possible D gene TRBD1, 5 bases. This CDR3 spans 13 amino acids. V was trimmed by 3 bases and J by 5 bases, leaving 10 bases between them. Germline CDR1 MRHNA, CDR2 SNTAGT. CDR3 in DNA: TGTGCCAGCAGTGAAGGGGCACTGGAGACCCAGTACTTC. Translation: CASSEGALETQYF.

This chain connects TRBV5-1 to TRBJ2-1; D not certain. The germline V and J ends were trimmed by 0 bases and 9 bases, with 10 bases remaining between them. Germline CDR1 and CDR2: SGHRS and YFSETQ. CDR3 size: 13 residues. CDR3 sequence: CASSLDTVAEQFF. DNA for the CDR3: TGCGCCAGCAGCTTGGACACAGTGGCTGAGCAGTTCTTC.

The chain links TRBV4-3 to TRBJ2-2; 7 bases fit TRBD2. With V trimmed by 0 bases and J by 5 bases, 6 bases remained unmatched. The CDR3 is 16 residues long. Per the germline V gene, CDR1 is LGHNA and CDR2 is YSLEER. CDR3: CASSQDWSGDTGELFF. The CDR3 DNA reads TGCGCCAGCAGCCAAGATTGGAGCGGGGATACCGGGGAGCTGTTTTTT.

V is TRBV15 and J is TRBJ2-7, with D possibly TRBD2 on 6 matching bases. V lost 0 bases and J lost 7, with 7 bases in between. CDR1 and CDR2 (germline): LNHNV, YYDKDF (reference sequence). CDR3 length: 12 residues. The CDR3 protein is CATSRDRGEQYF. DNA of the CDR3: TGTGCCACCAGCAGAGATCGGGGGGAGCAGTACTTC.

The V gene is TRBV6-1, the J gene TRBJ2-3, with TRBD1 matching over 7 bases. Germline V lookup: CDR1 MNHNS, CDR2 SASEGT. The CDR3 runs 18 residues. V lost 4 bases to trimming and J lost 2 bases; unmatched junction nucleotides: 15. The CDR3 spells CASSGNRWTGGSTDTQYF. Here the CDR3 DNA reads TGTGCCAGCAGTGGAAACCGTTGGACAGGTGGTTCCACAGATACGCAGTATTTT.

Comment on this clone: It is unclear where the CDR3 begins or ends on the DNA, so no DNA is shown, and the CDR3 is as TCRdb lists it. CDR3 region: CASSSSGTGFEKLFF. This chain joins TRBV28 and TRBJ1-4; the table's D gene call, TRBD1, was not cross checked with the DNA. Including both end residues, the CDR3 is 15 amino acids long. The germline gives CDR1 MDHEN, CDR2 SYDVKM.

The chain links TRBV7-2 to TRBJ2-3; 8 bases map to TRBD2. The CDR3 runs 14 residues. The germline V gene encodes CDR1 SGHTA and CDR2 FQGNSA. J gave up 4 bases and V 3 bases, and 3 bases lay outside the gene matches. This chain's CDR3 is CASSFGGAADTQYF. CDR3 DNA sequence: TGTGCCAGCAGCTTCGGGGGGGCGGCAGATACGCAGTATTTT. Based on the CDR3 plus reference TRBV7-2 and TRBJ2-3, the full variable domain is GAGVSQSPSNKVTEKGKDVELRCDPISGHTALYWYRQSLGQGLEFLIYFQGNSAPDKSGLPSDRFSAERTGGSVSTLTIQRTQQEDSAVYLCASSFGGAADTQYFGPGTRLTVL.

J is TRBJ2-7 and V is TRBV27, with D uncertain. The CDR3 is made up of 15 amino acids. V lost 8 bases, J lost 5 bases, and 22 bases lay in between. Germline CDR1 MNHEY, CDR2 SMNVEV (reference sequence). Written as DNA, the CDR3 is TGTGCCAGCTCTCCTGGCACCTTGGGCGCCCACGAGCAGTACTTC. Amino acid sequence: CASSPGTLGAHEQYF.

The gene calls are TRBV7-2 and TRBJ2-2; D ambiguous. Germline V gives CDR1 SGHTA, CDR2 FQGNSA. Trimming stripped 0 bases from V and 2 bases from J, with 7 bases between. There are 15 residues in the CDR3. The CDR3 region is CASSLAYSNTGELFF. The CDR3 DNA is TGTGCCAGCAGCTTAGCTTATTCTAACACCGGGGAGCTGTTTTTT.

The rearrangement joins TRBV18 to TRBJ2-5, with TRBD2 identical over 7 bases. Unmatched junction bases numbered 2, after V lost 0 bases and J lost 4 bases. The CDR3 extends over 14 amino acids. Looked up from germline, CDR1 is KGHSH and CDR2 is LQKENI. CDR3 in amino acids: CASSPPGGGETQYF. CDR3 sequence (DNA): TGTGCCAGCTCACCACCAGGCGGGGGAGAGACCCAGTACTTC.

This clone was counted a few times. The J gene is TRBJ1-3, the V gene TRBV18, with D uncertain. The germline V gene encodes CDR1 KGHSH and CDR2 LQKENI. The CDR3 length is 22 residues. V lost 2 bases and J lost 0, with 29 bases in between. CDR3 amino acids: CASSPILPGTGFGVGSGNTIYF. The CDR3 bases are TGTGCCAGCTCACCAATTTTGCCGGGTACGGGATTTGGTGTGGGCTCTGGAAACACCATATATTTT. Full variable domain (outside the CDR3, taken from reference TRBV18 and TRBJ1-3): NAGVMQNPRHLVRRRGQEARLRCSPMKGHSHVYWYRQLPEEGLKFMVYLQKENIIDESGMPKERFSAEFPKEGPSILRIQQVVRGDSAAYFCASSPILPGTGFGVGSGNTIYFGEGSWLTVV.

The gene calls are TRBV27 and TRBJ2-7, with a weak D call TRBD2 (5 bases). The V gene's germline CDR1 is MNHEY and CDR2 SMNVEV (reference sequence). Trimming removed 10 bases at V and 2 bases at J, with 18 bases between. CDR3 length equals 14 residues. The CDR3, as DNA: TGTGCCACCAAGGATTATGACGGGACCTACGAGCAGTACTTC. It specifies CATKDYDGTYEQYF.

V gene TRBV11-3 combines with J gene TRBJ2-1, with a tentative D call TRBD2 (6 bases). The CDR3 totals 13 residues. Germline values: CDR1 SGHNT, CDR2 YENEEA. V was trimmed by 3 bases and J by 4 bases, leaving 7 bases between them. In nucleotides, the CDR3 is TGTGCCAGCAGCTTGGGGACTTACAATGAGCAGTTCTTC. It codes for CASSLGTYNEQFF.